This T cell receptor (beta chain) was identified during a study of CD8 T cells in Susac syndrome. Trimming removed 0 bases at V and 2 bases at J, with 4 bases between. CDR3 length: 13 amino acids. The germline V gene has CDR1 GTSNPN and CDR2 SVGIG (reference sequence). The healthy controls were matched to patients by age and sex. The RNA, about 0.45 to 1 ug, was put through reverse transcription using random hexamers. Amplification of TCR beta CDR3 was carried out by immunoSEQ multiplex PCR, which covered 54 Vbeta and 13 Jbeta segments. TCRdb reanalysed the immunoSEQ multiplex PCR reads using MiXCR and keeps one entry per CDR3 protein. The table has about 140,000 distinct CDR3 sequences, about 94% seen once.

The source material was CD8+ T cells from PBMCs. The rearrangement uses TRBV30 and TRBJ2-2; no definite D call. This receptor was taken from a human donor in good health. The CDR3 sequence: CAWSVHNTGELFF. In DNA, the CDR3 is TGTGCCTGGAGTGTCCATAACACCGGGGAGCTGTTTTTT.